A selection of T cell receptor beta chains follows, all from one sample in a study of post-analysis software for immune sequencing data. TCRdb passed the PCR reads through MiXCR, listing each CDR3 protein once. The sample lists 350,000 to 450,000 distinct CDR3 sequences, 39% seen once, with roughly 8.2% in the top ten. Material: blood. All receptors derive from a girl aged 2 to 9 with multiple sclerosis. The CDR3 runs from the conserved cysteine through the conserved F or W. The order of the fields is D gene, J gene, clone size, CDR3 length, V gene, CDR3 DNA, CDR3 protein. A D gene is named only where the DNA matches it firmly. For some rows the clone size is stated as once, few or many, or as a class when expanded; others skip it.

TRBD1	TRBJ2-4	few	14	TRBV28	TGTGCCAGCAGTTTATCTGACAGGGAAAACATTCAGTACTTC	CASSLSDRENIQYF
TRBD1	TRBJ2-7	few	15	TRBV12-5	TGTGCTAGTGGTTTGGTTAAGGGGGCGGCCTACGAGCAGTACTTC	CASGLVKGAAYEQYF
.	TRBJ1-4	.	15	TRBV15	TGTGCCACCAGCGGGGGCAGGGTTACTAATGAAAAACTGTTTTTT	CATSGGRVTNEKLFF
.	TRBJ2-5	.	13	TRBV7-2	TGTGCCAGCAGGCCGGACCCTCAAGAGACCCAGTACTTC	CASRPDPQETQYF
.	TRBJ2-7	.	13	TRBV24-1	TGTGCCACCGGGCCGGGACAATCCTACGAGCAGTACTTC	CATGPGQSYEQYF
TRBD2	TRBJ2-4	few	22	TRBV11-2	TGTGCCAGCAGCTTAGGAGCAGTTCCTTTAGCGGGAGGGATTGTAGCCAAAAACATTCAGTACTTC	CASSLGAVPLAGGIVAKNIQYF
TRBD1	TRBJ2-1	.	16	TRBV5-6	TGTGCCAGCAGCAAGGGGACAGTCTTCAACTACAATGAGCAGTTCTTC	CASSKGTVFNYNEQFF
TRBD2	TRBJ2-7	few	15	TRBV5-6	TGTGCCAGCAGGTGGAATAGCGGGACCGACTACGAGCAGTACTTC	CASRWNSGTDYEQYF
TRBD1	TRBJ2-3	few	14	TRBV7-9	TGTGCCAGCAGCGCTCGACAGGGGTTGGATACGCAGTATTTT	CASSARQGLDTQYF
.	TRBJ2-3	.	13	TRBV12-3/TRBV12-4	TGTGCAAGCAGTTTGGTTAGCGCAGATGCGCAGTATTTC	CASSLVSADAQYF
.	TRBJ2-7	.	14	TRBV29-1	TGCAGCGTTCGGAAGGACTACATAAATTACGAGCAGTACTTC	CSVRKDYINYEQYF
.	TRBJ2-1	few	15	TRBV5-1	TGTGCCAGCAGCTTGGGTAGCGAAAGATACAATGAGCAGTTCTTC	CASSLGSERYNEQFF
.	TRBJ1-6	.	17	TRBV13	TGTGCCAGCAGCCAGAGAGCCACAGGGAAAATTTATTCACCCCTCCACTTT	CASSQRATGKIYSPLHF
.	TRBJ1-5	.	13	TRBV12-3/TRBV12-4	TGTGCCAGCAGGCCAAGGACAGATCAGCCCCAGCATTTT	CASRPRTDQPQHF
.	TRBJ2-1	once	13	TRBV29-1	TGCAGCGTTGGGACCCTTCCTTACAATGAGCAGTTCTTC	CSVGTLPYNEQFF
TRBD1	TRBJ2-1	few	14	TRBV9	TGTGCCAGCAGCGTAGGGGACAGGCCCAATGAGCAGTTCTTC	CASSVGDRPNEQFF
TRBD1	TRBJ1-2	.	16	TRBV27	TGTGCCAGCAGTCCCCGGACAGGGGGGGCGGACTATGGCTACACCTTC	CASSPRTGGADYGYTF
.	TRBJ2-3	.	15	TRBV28	TGTGCCGCACAGACTAGGCGTCAGGGCACAGATACGCAGTATTTT	CAAQTRRQGTDTQYF
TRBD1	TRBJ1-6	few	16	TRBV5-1	TGCGCCAGCAGCCCCTTTGAAACAGGGGGTAGTTCACCCCTCCACTTT	CASSPFETGGSSPLHF
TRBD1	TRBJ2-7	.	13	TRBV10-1	TGCGCCAGCAGCCTGACAGGGGTCGATGAGCAGTACTTC	CASSLTGVDEQYF
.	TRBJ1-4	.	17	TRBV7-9	TGTGCCAGCAGCGTAGGAGCGATGTCTCAGGGAGTCGAAAAACTGTTTTTT	CASSVGAMSQGVEKLFF
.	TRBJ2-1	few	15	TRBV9	TGTGCCAGCAGCCCCGGACGGAATTCGGGCAATGAGCAGTTCTTC	CASSPGRNSGNEQFF
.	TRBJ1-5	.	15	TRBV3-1	TGTGCCAGCAGCTACTCGGGAGCTGGCGGTCAGCCCCAGCATTTT	CASSYSGAGGQPQHF
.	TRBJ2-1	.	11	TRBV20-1	TGCAGTGCTAGTAAGGGGGGGGGGCAGTTCTTC	CSASKGGGQFF
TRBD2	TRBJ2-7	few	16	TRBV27	TGTGCCAGCAGTCCTTTAGCGGGGGTAACCTCCTACGAGCAGTACTTC	CASSPLAGVTSYEQYF
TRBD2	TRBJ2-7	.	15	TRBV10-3	TGTGCCAGTCCGAGAGTGGCTAGCGGGAGATACGAGCAGTACTTC	CASPRVASGRYEQYF
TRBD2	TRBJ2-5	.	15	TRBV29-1	TGCAGCGTGAAGGGACTAGCGGGGTTGAGGGAGACCCAGTACTTC	CSVKGLAGLRETQYF
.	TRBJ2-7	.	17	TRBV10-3	TGTGCCATCAGTGAGTCGTGTAGGATACTATTTACCTACGAGCAGTACTTC	CAISESCRILFTYEQYF
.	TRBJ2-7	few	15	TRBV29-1	TGCAGCTTTCCCCGACCAGGGATCAGGTACAATGAGCAGTACTTC	CSFPRPGIRYNEQYF
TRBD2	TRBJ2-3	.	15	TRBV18	TGTGCCAGCTCACCCCGCGGGAGCGCCACAGATACGCAGTATTTT	CASSPRGSATDTQYF
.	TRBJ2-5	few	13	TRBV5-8	TGTGCCAGCTTAGGGTTTGGGACAGAGACCCAGTACTTC	CASLGFGTETQYF
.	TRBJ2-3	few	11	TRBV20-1	TGCAGTGGGATTGGGGGAGATACGCAGTATTTT	CSGIGGDTQYF
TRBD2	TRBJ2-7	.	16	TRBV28	TGTGCCAGCAGTTATAGTTCGTCTAGCGGGGGCGACGAGCAGTACTTC	CASSYSSSSGGDEQYF
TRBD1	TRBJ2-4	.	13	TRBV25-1	TGTGCCAGCAGTCGACAGGGAGAAAACATTCAGTACTTC	CASSRQGENIQYF
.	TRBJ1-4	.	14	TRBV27	TGTGCCAGCAGTCTACAGGGATTTGGTGAAAAACTGTTTTTT	CASSLQGFGEKLFF
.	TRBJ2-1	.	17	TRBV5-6	TGTGCCAGCAGCTTCGACCAGGGTGGGAGCTCCTACAATGAGCAGTTCTTC	CASSFDQGGSSYNEQFF
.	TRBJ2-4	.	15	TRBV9	TGTGCCAGCTCCGTCGGCGACGGGGGACGGCCCATGAAGTACTTC	CASSVGDGGRPMKYF
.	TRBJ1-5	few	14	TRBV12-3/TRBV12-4	TGTGCCAGCAGTTTCTTAGGGGCAGGGCAGCCCCAGCATTTT	CASSFLGAGQPQHF
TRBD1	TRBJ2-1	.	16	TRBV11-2	TGTGCCAGCAGCGCCCAGACAGGGGGGCTATACAATGAGCAGTTCTTC	CASSAQTGGLYNEQFF
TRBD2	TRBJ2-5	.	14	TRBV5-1	TGCGCCAGCAGCCGGGGGACTAGCGGGCAACCCCAGTACTTC	CASSRGTSGQPQYF
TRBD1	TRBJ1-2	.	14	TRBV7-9	TGTGCCAGCAGCTTATGGGACAGGGGGAACGGCTACACCTTC	CASSLWDRGNGYTF
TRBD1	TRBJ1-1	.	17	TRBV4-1	TGCGCCAGCAGCCAATTTACCTCTGGACAGGTAAACACTGAAGCTTTCTTT	CASSQFTSGQVNTEAFF
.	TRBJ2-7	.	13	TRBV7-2	TGTGCCAGCAGCACCCGGACAGACTACGAGCAGTACTTC	CASSTRTDYEQYF
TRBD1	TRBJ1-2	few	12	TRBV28	TGTGCCAGCTCGCGGACAGGGCTAGGCTACACCTTC	CASSRTGLGYTF
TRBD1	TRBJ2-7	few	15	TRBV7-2	TGTGCCAGCAGCCCCACAGGGGGCGCTTCCTACGAGCAGTACTTC	CASSPTGGASYEQYF
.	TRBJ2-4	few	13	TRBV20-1	TGCAGTTCCCTCCCCCTAGCCAAAAACATTCAGTACTTC	CSSLPLAKNIQYF
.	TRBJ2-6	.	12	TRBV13	TGTGCCCGCAGCTATTTAGCCAACGTCCTGACTTTC	CARSYLANVLTF
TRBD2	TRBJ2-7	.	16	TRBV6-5	TGTGCCAGCAGGCTTGGGACTAGCGGGGGCTCCTACGAGCAGTACTTC	CASRLGTSGGSYEQYF
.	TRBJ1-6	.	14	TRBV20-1	TGCAGTGCCTGGACGGGCTCCTATAATTCACCCCTCCACTTT	CSAWTGSYNSPLHF
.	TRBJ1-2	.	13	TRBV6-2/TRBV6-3	TGTGCCAGCAGTAGCCGTCTTAACTATGGCTACACCTTC	CASSSRLNYGYTF
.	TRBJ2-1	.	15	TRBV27	TGTGCCAGCAGTTCCCCGACCGGGACAGCGGGTGAGCAGTTCTTC	CASSSPTGTAGEQFF
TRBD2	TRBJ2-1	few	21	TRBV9	TGTGCCAGCAGCGTCCAGTACACTAGCGGGAGGGCCTTTGGGTCCTACAATGAGCAGTTCTTC	CASSVQYTSGRAFGSYNEQFF